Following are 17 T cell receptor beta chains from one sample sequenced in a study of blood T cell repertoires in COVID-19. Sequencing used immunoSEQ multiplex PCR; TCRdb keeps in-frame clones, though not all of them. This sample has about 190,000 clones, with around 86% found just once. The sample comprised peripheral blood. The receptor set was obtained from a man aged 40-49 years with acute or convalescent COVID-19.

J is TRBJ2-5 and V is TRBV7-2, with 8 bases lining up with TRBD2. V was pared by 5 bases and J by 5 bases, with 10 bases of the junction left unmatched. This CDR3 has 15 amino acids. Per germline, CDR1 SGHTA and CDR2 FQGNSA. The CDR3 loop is CASSPRLAHSETQYF. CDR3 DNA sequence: TGTGCCAGCAGCCCACGACTAGCGCATTCGGAGACCCAGTACTTC.

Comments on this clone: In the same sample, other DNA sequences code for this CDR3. CDR3 region: CASSLGLAGTDTQYF. CDR3 bases: TGCGCCAGCAGCTTGGGACTAGCAGGCACAGATACGCAGTATTTT. The V call is TRBV5-1, the J call TRBJ2-3; 7 bases align to TRBD2. The CDR3 loop spans 15 amino acids. Germline CDR1 and CDR2: SGHRS and YFSETQ. V shed 0 bases and J 1 base; nucleotides not matched to a gene: 2.

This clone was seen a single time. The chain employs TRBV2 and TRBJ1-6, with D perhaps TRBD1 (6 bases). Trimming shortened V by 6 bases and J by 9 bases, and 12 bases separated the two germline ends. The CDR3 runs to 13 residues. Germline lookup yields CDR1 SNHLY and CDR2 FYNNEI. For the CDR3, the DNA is TGTGCCAGCAGAACAGGGCTTACTTCACCCCTCCACTTT. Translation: CASRTGLTSPLHF.

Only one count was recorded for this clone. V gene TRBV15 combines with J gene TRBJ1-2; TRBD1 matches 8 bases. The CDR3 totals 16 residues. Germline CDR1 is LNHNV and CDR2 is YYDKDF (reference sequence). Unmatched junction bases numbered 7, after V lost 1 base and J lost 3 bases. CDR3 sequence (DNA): TGTGCCACCAGCAGAGTTGGCTCGACAGGGGACTATGGCTACACCTTC. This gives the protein CATSRVGSTGDYGYTF.

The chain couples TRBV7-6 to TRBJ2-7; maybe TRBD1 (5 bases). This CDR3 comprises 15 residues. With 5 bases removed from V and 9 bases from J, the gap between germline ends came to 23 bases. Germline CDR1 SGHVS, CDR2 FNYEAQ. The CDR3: CASSLNRLGQRGQYF. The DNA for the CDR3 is TGTGCCAGCAGCCTTAACCGACTGGGGCAACGCGGGCAGTACTTC.

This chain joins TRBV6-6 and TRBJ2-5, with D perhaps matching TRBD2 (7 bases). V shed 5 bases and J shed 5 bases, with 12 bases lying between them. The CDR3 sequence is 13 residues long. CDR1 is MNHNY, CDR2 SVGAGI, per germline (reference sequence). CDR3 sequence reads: CASSGGAGETQYF. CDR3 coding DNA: TGTGCCAGCAGTGGGGGGGCCGGGGAGACCCAGTACTTC.

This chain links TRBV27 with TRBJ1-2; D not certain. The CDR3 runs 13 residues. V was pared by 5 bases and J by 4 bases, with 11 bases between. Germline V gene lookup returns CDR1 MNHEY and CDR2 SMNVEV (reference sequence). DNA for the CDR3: TGTGCCAGCAGTGAGGGTAAAAGCTATGGCTACACCTTC. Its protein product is CASSEGKSYGYTF.

The CDR3 sequence: CASSVTRNSIQYF. CDR3 sequence (DNA): TGTGCCAGCAGCGTGACACGCAACAGCATTCAGTACTTC. The chain employs TRBV11-2 and TRBJ2-4; D unclear. Trimming stripped 5 bases from V and 9 bases from J, with 14 bases between. Per germline, CDR1 SGHAT and CDR2 FQNNGV. The CDR3 totals 13 residues.

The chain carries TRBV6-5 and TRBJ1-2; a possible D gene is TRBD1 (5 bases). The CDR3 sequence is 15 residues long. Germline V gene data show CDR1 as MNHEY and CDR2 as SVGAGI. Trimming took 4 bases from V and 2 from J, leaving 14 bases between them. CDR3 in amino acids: CASSSSPTANYGYTF. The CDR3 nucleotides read TGTGCCAGCAGTTCTTCCCCGACAGCGAACTATGGCTACACCTTC.

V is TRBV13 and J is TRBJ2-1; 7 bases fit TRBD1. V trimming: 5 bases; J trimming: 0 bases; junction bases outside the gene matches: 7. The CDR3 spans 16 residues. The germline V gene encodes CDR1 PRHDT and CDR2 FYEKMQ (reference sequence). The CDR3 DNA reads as TGTGCCAGCAGCCCCGAGGGGGCCAGCTCCTACAATGAGCAGTTCTTC. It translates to CASSPEGASSYNEQFF.

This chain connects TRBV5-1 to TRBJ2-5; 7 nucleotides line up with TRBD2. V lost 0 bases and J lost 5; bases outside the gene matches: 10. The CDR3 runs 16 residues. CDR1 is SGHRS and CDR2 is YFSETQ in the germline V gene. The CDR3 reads CASSLAEGGSRETQYF. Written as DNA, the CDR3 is TGCGCCAGCAGCTTGGCCGAGGGAGGGTCTAGGGAGACCCAGTACTTC. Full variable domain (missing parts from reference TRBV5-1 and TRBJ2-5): KAGVTQTPRYLIKTRGQQVTLSCSPISGHRSVSWYQQTPGQGLQFLFEYFSETQRNKGNFPGRFSGRQFSNSRSEMNVSTLELGDSALYLCASSLAEGGSRETQYFGPGTRLLVL.

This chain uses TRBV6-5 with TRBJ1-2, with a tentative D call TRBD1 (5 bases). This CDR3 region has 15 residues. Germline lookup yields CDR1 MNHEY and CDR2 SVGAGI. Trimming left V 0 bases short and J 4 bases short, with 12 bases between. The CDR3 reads CASSYSPTGPYGYTF. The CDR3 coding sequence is TGTGCCAGCAGTTACTCCCCCACAGGTCCCTATGGCTACACCTTC.

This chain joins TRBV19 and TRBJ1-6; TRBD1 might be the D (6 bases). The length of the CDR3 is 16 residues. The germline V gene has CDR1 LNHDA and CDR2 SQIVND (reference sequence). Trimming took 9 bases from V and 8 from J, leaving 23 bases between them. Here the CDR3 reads CASRDTGTSPHSPLHF. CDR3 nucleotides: TGTGCCAGCCGGGACACAGGAACGTCTCCCCATTCACCCCTCCACTTT.

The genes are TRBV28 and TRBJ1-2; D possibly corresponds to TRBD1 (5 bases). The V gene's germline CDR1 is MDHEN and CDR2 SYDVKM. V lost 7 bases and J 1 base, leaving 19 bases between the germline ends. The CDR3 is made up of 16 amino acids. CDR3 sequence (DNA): TGTGCCAGCAAAGGGGTCCCAGGCCTTAATAACTATGGCTACACCTTC. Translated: CASKGVPGLNNYGYTF.

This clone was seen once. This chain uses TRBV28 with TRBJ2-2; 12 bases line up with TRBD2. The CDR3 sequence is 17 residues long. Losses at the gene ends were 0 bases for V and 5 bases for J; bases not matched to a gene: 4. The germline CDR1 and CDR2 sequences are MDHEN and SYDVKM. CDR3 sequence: CASSLWTSGGGTGELFF. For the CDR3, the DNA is TGTGCCAGCAGTTTATGGACTAGCGGGGGTGGAACCGGGGAGCTGTTTTTT.

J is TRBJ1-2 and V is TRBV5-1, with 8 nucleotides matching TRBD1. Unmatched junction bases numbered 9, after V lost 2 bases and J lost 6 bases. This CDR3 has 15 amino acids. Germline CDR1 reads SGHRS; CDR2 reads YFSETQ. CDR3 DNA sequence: TGCGCCAGCAGCTTCGGTCTACAGGGGGATAATGGCTACACCTTC. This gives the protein CASSFGLQGDNGYTF. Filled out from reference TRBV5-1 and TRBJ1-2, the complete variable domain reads KAGVTQTPRYLIKTRGQQVTLSCSPISGHRSVSWYQQTPGQGLQFLFEYFSETQRNKGNFPGRFSGRQFSNSRSEMNVSTLELGDSALYLCASSFGLQGDNGYTFGSGTRLTVV.

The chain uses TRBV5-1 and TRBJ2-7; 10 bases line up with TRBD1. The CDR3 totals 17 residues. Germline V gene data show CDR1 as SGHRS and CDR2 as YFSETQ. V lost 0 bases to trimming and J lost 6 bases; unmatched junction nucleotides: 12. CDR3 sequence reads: CASSLAWDRGQAGEQYF. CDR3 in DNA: TGCGCCAGCAGCTTGGCATGGGACAGGGGACAAGCCGGCGAGCAGTACTTC.